This T cell receptor (beta chain) was retrieved from a study of blood T cell repertoires in COVID-19. The protocol was immunoSEQ multiplex PCR, while the TCRdb copy is restricted to in-frame clones and leaves out a portion. The profile shows under 300,000 clones, under 95% of them singletons. Germline values: CDR1 MDHEN, CDR2 SYDVKM. Trimming cost V 8 bases and J 5 bases; bases outside gene matches: 3. The CDR3 covers 13 residues. This clonotype was obtained from a woman in her forties with acute COVID-19. The sequenced material came from PBMCs or T cells enriched from blood (not recorded which). The chain employs TRBV28 and TRBJ1-6, with TRBD1 matching 7 bases. The CDR3 nucleotides are TGTGCCAGCCGACAGGGCAATAATTCACCCCTCCACTTT. It codes for CASRQGNNSPLHF.